This T cell receptor (beta chain) was recorded in a study of control samples from healthy donors and cancer patients (dated by TCRdb to the early 2020s). From a lookup of the germline V gene (reference sequence), CDR1 and CDR2 are SEHNR and FQNEAQ. V loses 5 bases, J loses 0 bases, and the germline ends lie 17 bases apart. The CDR3, cysteine through phenylalanine, is 17 amino acids long. The sequence is cut down to CDR3 DNA, 51 bases in frame from base 1. A remark on this clone: Its antigen is currently not known. Nothing much larger sits one base from this clone, and base qualities are not available.

Library preparation used the immunoSEQ multiplex PCR assay. TCRdb limited this immuneACCESS table to in-frame rearrangements with V and J called. A share of clones is missing; checked studies link under half to unresolved V genes, and the rest is unexplained. Present in this sample are about 71,000 clones, about nine tenths of which were seen just once. 15% to 20% of the sample comes from the top ten. The rearrangement joined TRBV7-9 to TRBJ2-4; too little of a D gene remains to name it. This TCR was recovered from a man in his fifties or sixties with lung cancer. Material for sequencing was PBMCs. The DNA reads as follows: TGTGCCAGCAGCCTCTACTCGACGGAGATAGCCAAAAACATTCAGTACTTC. Protein translation: CASSLYSTEIAKNIQYF.